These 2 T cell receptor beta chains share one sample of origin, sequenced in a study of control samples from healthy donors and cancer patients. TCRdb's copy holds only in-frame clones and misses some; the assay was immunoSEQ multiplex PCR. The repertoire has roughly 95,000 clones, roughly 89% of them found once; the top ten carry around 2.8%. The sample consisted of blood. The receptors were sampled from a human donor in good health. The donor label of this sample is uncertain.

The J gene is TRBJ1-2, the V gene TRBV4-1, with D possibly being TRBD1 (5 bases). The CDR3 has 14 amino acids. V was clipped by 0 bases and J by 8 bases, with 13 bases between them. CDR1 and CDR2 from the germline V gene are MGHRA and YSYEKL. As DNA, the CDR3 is TGCGCCAGCAGCCAAGATGGCGGGGCGCGGGGCTACACCTTC. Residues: CASSQDGGARGYTF.

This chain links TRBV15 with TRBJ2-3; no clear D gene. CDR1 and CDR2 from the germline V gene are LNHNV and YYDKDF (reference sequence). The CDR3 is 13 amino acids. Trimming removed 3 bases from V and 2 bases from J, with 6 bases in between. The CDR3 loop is CATSRVSTDTQYF. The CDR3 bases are TGTGCCACCAGCAGGGTCTCCACAGATACGCAGTATTTT.